This TCR beta chain was documented in a study of cytomegalovirus exposure and HLA in healthy donors. Use of 60 Vbeta and 13 Jbeta primers characterized the PCR. TCRdb's copy holds only in-frame clones and misses some; the assay was immunoSEQ multiplex PCR. The sample has about 220,000 clones, just over 75% seen once. Overall study results and limits: About 87% or about 30% of the time was how often most TCR beta V segments were productive, according to an earlier analysis.

Germline V CDR1 and CDR2: MNHNY, SVGAGI (reference sequence). Trimming took off 2 bases at V and 2 bases at J, with 16 bases between the two ends. The CDR3 is made up of 16 amino acids. This clone was seen more than once but under ten times. Antigen specificity is unknown. The clonotype originates from a man aged 18-30 years in good health and CMV-seronegative. The sample taken for sequencing was PBMCs. The V call is TRBV6-6, the J call TRBJ2-7; D may be TRBD1 (6 bases). The CDR3 sequence is CASSYQQDSFTYEQYF. The CDR3 nucleotides read TGTGCCAGCAGTTACCAACAGGACAGCTTTACCTACGAGCAGTACTTC.